The 32 T cell receptor beta chains given below trace back to one sample, sequenced in a study of blood T cell repertoires in COVID-19. The method was immunoSEQ multiplex PCR; TCRdb's version includes in-frame clones alone and lacks a portion of them. The sample yields a few hundred thousand clones, roughly 89% seen once. The sample was PBMCs or T cells enriched from blood (not recorded which). Receptor source: a woman in her sixties who had recovered from COVID-19.

This clone is a singleton in its sample. This chain's CDR3 is CASSRGEGGTEAFF. Here the CDR3 DNA reads TGTGCCAGCAGCCGGGGGGAGGGTGGCACTGAAGCTTTCTTT. The chain combines TRBV3-1 (or the pseudogene TRBV3-2) with TRBJ1-1; D is possibly TRBD1 (5 bases). The CDR3 is 14 amino acids. Per germline, CDR1 LGHDT and CDR2 YNNKEL (reference sequence). V lost 4 bases and J lost 4, with 13 bases in between.

The chain recombines TRBV6-5 with TRBJ1-1; 8 bases match TRBD1. The V segment lost 0 bases and the J segment 10 bases; nucleotides outside the gene matches: 10. The CDR3 has 15 amino acids. The germline V gene has CDR1 MNHEY and CDR2 SVGAGI. The CDR3 coding sequence is TGTGCCAGCAGTTACTCGATCGGGACAGGAAGCGGAGCTTTCTTT. Translation: CASSYSIGTGSGAFF.

The genes are TRBV5-1 and TRBJ2-3; 10 positions match TRBD2. Unmatched junction bases numbered 3, after V lost 1 base and J lost 1 base. Per the germline V gene, CDR1 is SGHRS and CDR2 is YFSETQ. The CDR3 sequence is 16 residues long. CDR3: CASSLSGLAGTDTQYF. The CDR3 nucleotides read TGCGCCAGCAGCTTGTCCGGACTAGCGGGCACAGATACGCAGTATTTT.

The rearrangement links TRBV30 to TRBJ1-5; maybe TRBD1 (5 bases). CDR1 and CDR2 from the germline V gene are GTSNPN and SVGIG (reference sequence). The CDR3 covers 15 residues. V lost 0 bases to trimming and J lost 4 bases, with 13 bases between them. CDR3 region: CAWSVGVRENQPQHF. CDR3 nucleotide sequence: TGTGCCTGGAGTGTAGGTGTCAGGGAAAATCAGCCCCAGCATTTT.

This sequence joins TRBV6-5 and TRBJ2-7; 7 bases are a match to TRBD2. The V gene's germline CDR1 is MNHEY and CDR2 SVGAGI. After removal of 0 bases from V and 2 bases from J, the junction contained 1 base not matched to a gene. CDR3 size: 14 residues. The DNA for the CDR3 is TGTGCCAGCAGTTACTCGACTAGCACCTACGAGCAGTACTTC. The encoded protein is CASSYSTSTYEQYF.

J is TRBJ1-6 and V is TRBV11-3, with a tentative D call TRBD1 (5 bases). Germline V gene sequence: CDR1 SGHNT, CDR2 YENEEA. The V end lost 5 bases, the J end lost 7 bases, and 9 bases lay between the germline ends. The CDR3 has 13 amino acids. Written as DNA, the CDR3 is TGTGCCAGCAGCCGGGGGTCAAATTCACCCCTCCACTTT. It yields the protein CASSRGSNSPLHF.

J is TRBJ2-1 and V is TRBV6-2 or TRBV6-3, with TRBD2 identical over 10 bases. This CDR3 comprises 17 residues. Trimming at V came to 6 bases and at J to 6 bases, leaving 14 bases not matched to a gene. CDR1 and CDR2 from the germline V gene are MNHEY and SVGEGT. CDR3 loop: CASSPSGGLTIFNEQFF. DNA of the CDR3: TGTGCCAGCAGCCCTAGCGGGGGTCTCACAATTTTCAATGAGCAGTTCTTC.

This clone appeared a single time. The genes are TRBV7-8 and TRBJ1-1, with 7 bases identical to TRBD1. Unmatched junction bases numbered 14, after V lost 3 bases and J lost 7 bases. The CDR3 sequence is 16 residues long. Germline V gene data show CDR1 as SGHVS and CDR2 as FQNEAQ. This CDR3 reads CASSFGQRGLGVEAFF. The DNA of the CDR3 is TGTGCCAGCAGCTTCGGACAAAGGGGGCTGGGTGTTGAAGCTTTCTTT. Filled out from reference TRBV7-8 and TRBJ1-1, the complete variable domain reads GAGVSQSPRYKVAKRGQDVALRCDPISGHVSLFWYQQALGQGPEFLTYFQNEAQLDKSGLPSDRFFAERPEGSVSTLKIQRTQQEDSAVYLCASSFGQRGLGVEAFFGQGTRLTVV.

The V call is TRBV7-8, the J call TRBJ1-4; D remains unclear. Between the trimmed V and J ends, which lost 6 bases and 10 bases, there was a span of 21 bases. The CDR3 consists of 15 residues. Germline V lookup: CDR1 SGHVS, CDR2 FQNEAQ. The CDR3 DNA reads TGTGCCAGCAGTATTCCAACAGACCTACTCTCAAAACTGTTTTTT. Translating gives CASSIPTDLLSKLFF.

The chain has TRBV24-1 and TRBJ2-2, with 11 positions matching TRBD2. V gave up 4 bases and J gave up 3 bases; unmatched junction bases: 6. CDR3 length: 17 residues. Germline CDR1 is KGHDR and CDR2 is SFDVKD. CDR3 residues: CATSDFSGRADTGELFF. The CDR3 nucleotides are TGTGCCACCAGTGACTTTAGCGGGAGGGCCGACACCGGGGAGCTGTTTTTT.

V is TRBV28 and J is TRBJ1-2; tentatively, D is TRBD1 (5 bases). Per the germline V gene, CDR1 is MDHEN and CDR2 is SYDVKM. The germline V and J ends were trimmed by 2 bases and 6 bases, with 7 bases remaining between them. The CDR3 extends over 12 amino acids. The chain's CDR3 is CASSLAGDGYTF. Here the CDR3 DNA reads TGTGCCAGCAGTTTAGCGGGGGATGGCTACACCTTC.

This sequence joins TRBV7-9 and TRBJ2-2; 10 nucleotides line up with TRBD2. V was pared by 3 bases and J by 4 bases, with 5 bases of the junction left unmatched. The CDR3 extends over 16 amino acids. The germline CDR1 and CDR2 sequences are SEHNR and FQNEAQ (reference sequence). CDR3 bases: TGTGCCAGCAGCTTGCAGGGACTAGCGCTCACCGGGGAGCTGTTTTTT. Translation gives CASSLQGLALTGELFF.

The J gene is TRBJ2-1, the V gene TRBV11-2; a weak D match, TRBD2 (6 bases). Trimming stripped 4 bases from V and 0 bases from J, with 16 bases between. The CDR3 runs 17 residues. Germline V gene lookup returns CDR1 SGHAT and CDR2 FQNNGV. DNA of the CDR3: TGTGCCAGCAGCTCCGCTGCGGGGATTAGCTCCTACAATGAGCAGTTCTTC. It specifies CASSSAAGISSYNEQFF.

The V and J genes are TRBV20-1 and TRBJ2-1; 9 bases are shared with TRBD2. The germline V gene has CDR1 DFQATT and CDR2 SNEGSKA (reference sequence). The CDR3 length is 14 residues. V was pared by 3 bases and J by 6 bases, with 6 bases of the junction left unmatched. The CDR3 region has the DNA TGCAGTGCTAGTCCGGGACTAGCCGGCAATGAGCAGTTCTTC. Protein: CSASPGLAGNEQFF.

The rearrangement joins TRBV10-3 to TRBJ2-7; 9 bases fit TRBD2. J lost 2 bases, V lost 6 bases, and 8 bases had no gene match. The CDR3 sequence is 15 residues long. Germline CDR1 and CDR2: ENHRY and SYGVKD. The CDR3, as DNA: TGTGCCATCAGCATAGCGGGAGATCCCCCCTACGAGCAGTACTTC. Translation gives CAISIAGDPPYEQYF.

This chain links TRBV6-1 with TRBJ2-1, with D possibly matching TRBD1 (5 bases). Trimming stripped 3 bases from V and 1 base from J, with 7 bases between. The CDR3 sequence is 14 residues long. CDR1 and CDR2 (germline): MNHNS, SASEGT. This chain's CDR3 is CASSDQGSYNEQFF. In DNA form, the CDR3 reads TGTGCCAGCAGTGATCAGGGTTCCTACAATGAGCAGTTCTTC.

The rearrangement uses TRBV7-9 and TRBJ2-7; TRBD1 agrees at 8 bases. After removal of 5 bases from V and 2 bases from J, the junction contained 5 bases not matched to a gene. The CDR3 is 14 residues long. CDR1 SEHNR and CDR2 FQNEAQ come from the germline V gene (reference sequence). CDR3 in DNA: TGTGCCAGCAGCCAAAGGGACAGGCCCTACGAGCAGTACTTC. Amino acid sequence: CASSQRDRPYEQYF.

The V gene is TRBV19, the J gene TRBJ1-2, with D unclear. CDR1 is LNHDA, CDR2 SQIVND, per germline (reference sequence). V was shortened by 5 bases and J by 1 base, with 14 bases between the two germline ends. The CDR3 has 15 amino acids. DNA of the CDR3: TGTGCCAGTAGTGGCTCAGGATACTTTAACTATGGCTACACCTTC. Translated, it gives CASSGSGYFNYGYTF.

Comment on this clone: Distinct nucleotide sequences in the sample also encode this CDR3. V usage is TRBV28 and J usage is TRBJ1-2; D is unclear. The germline gives CDR1 MDHEN, CDR2 SYDVKM. The CDR3 runs 12 residues. V gave up 7 bases and J gave up 2 bases, with 8 bases separating them. CDR3 loop: CASTGLNYGYTF. CDR3 DNA: TGTGCCAGCACCGGTCTCAACTATGGCTACACCTTC.

V usage is TRBV18 and J usage is TRBJ2-7, with 8 bases lining up with TRBD2. This CDR3 contains 13 residues. J gave up 4 bases and V 5 bases, and 4 bases lay outside the gene matches. Germline V lookup: CDR1 KGHSH, CDR2 LQKENI. CDR3 coding DNA: TGTGCCAGCTCAACGGGACTAGATTACGAGCAGTACTTC. It codes for CASSTGLDYEQYF.

This clone was seen just once. The CDR3 spells CASSLMTSVNTGELFF. The CDR3, as DNA: TGCGCCAGCAGCCTCATGACTAGTGTGAATACCGGGGAGCTGTTTTTT. V and J are TRBV4-1 and TRBJ2-2; tentatively, D is TRBD2 (6 bases). The CDR3 has 16 residues. Germline CDR1 MGHRA, CDR2 YSYEKL. The V and J ends lost 4 bases and 5 bases respectively, with 17 bases between them.

This clone has a single count. This sequence joins TRBV6-4 and TRBJ2-7; maybe TRBD1 (5 bases). V gave up 9 bases and J gave up 3 bases, with 18 bases separating them. The CDR3 runs to 14 residues. CDR1 is MRHNA and CDR2 is SNTAGT in the germline V gene. The CDR3 protein is CARLREVVCYEQYF. The CDR3 DNA reads as TGTGCCAGACTCAGGGAAGTAGTATGCTACGAGCAGTACTTC.

The chain uses TRBV27 and TRBJ2-2; 9 nucleotides line up with TRBD2. The germline V gene encodes CDR1 MNHEY and CDR2 SMNVEV (reference sequence). V lost 4 bases and J lost 8; bases outside the gene matches: 14. There are 17 residues in the CDR3. In DNA form, the CDR3 reads TGTGCCAGCAGTTCCCCGGGACTAGCTGGAGTGGTAGGGGAGCTGTTTTTT. Residues: CASSSPGLAGVVGELFF.

V usage is TRBV6-5 and J usage is TRBJ2-6; D gene unclear. Trimming stripped 5 bases from V and 0 bases from J, with 5 bases between. There are 14 residues in the CDR3. Germline V gene sequence: CDR1 MNHEY, CDR2 SVGAGI. The CDR3 region is CASSPNSGANVLTF. CDR3 DNA: TGTGCCAGCAGTCCTAACTCTGGGGCCAACGTCCTGACTTTC.

J is TRBJ2-1 and V is TRBV11-3, with 13 bases lining up with TRBD2. The CDR3 runs 13 residues. V lost 8 bases to trimming and J lost 10 bases; unmatched junction nucleotides: 5. Germline assignment: CDR1 SGHNT and CDR2 YENEEA. CDR3 nucleotide sequence: TGTGCCAGCGGACTAGCGGGAGTTCGGGAGCAGTTCTTC. Its protein product is CASGLAGVREQFF.

The J gene is TRBJ2-7, the V gene TRBV11-3; tentatively, D is TRBD2 (5 bases). The V end was cut by 4 bases, the J end by 2 bases, with 15 bases between. Per the germline V gene, CDR1 is SGHNT and CDR2 is YENEEA. This CDR3 spans 15 amino acids. Written as DNA, the CDR3 is TGTGCCAGCAGCTATGTCGCGGGTACTACCTACGAGCAGTACTTC. It encodes CASSYVAGTTYEQYF. Looking up the rest from reference TRBV11-3 and TRBJ2-7 gives the full variable domain: EAGVVQSPRYKIIEKKQPVAFWCNPISGHNTLYWYLQNLGQGPELLIRYENEEAVDDSQLPKDRFSAERLKGVDSTLKIQPAELGDSAVYLCASSYVAGTTYEQYFGPGTRLTVT.

The chain is built from TRBV5-1 and TRBJ2-1; 9 bases agree with TRBD2. The CDR3 runs to 16 residues. The junction had 9 bases not matched to a gene; V was cut back by 0 bases and J by 8 bases. Germline V gene sequence: CDR1 SGHRS, CDR2 YFSETQ. The CDR3 DNA is TGCGCCAGCAGCTTGGGGGCGCTAGCGGGACAAGATGAGCAGTTCTTC. Its protein product is CASSLGALAGQDEQFF.

The CDR3 loop is CASSPFRGNEQFF. The CDR3 nucleotides read TGTGCCAGCAGCCCCTTTAGGGGCAATGAGCAGTTCTTC. The genes are TRBV7-2 and TRBJ2-1; maybe TRBD1 (5 bases). The germline V gene encodes CDR1 SGHTA and CDR2 FQGNSA. V lost 5 bases and J lost 6, with 11 bases in between. The CDR3 totals 13 residues.

The genes are TRBV28 and TRBJ1-1; D is undetermined. This CDR3 is 15 amino acids long. Trimming took 5 bases from V and 4 from J, leaving 17 bases between them. Germline V gene lookup returns CDR1 MDHEN and CDR2 SYDVKM. The CDR3 DNA is TGTGCCAGCAGTCCCCAAGCGGCCGTGGGCACTGAAGCTTTCTTT. It translates to CASSPQAAVGTEAFF. Variable domain in full (rest from reference TRBV28 and TRBJ1-1): DVKVTQSSRYLVKRTGEKVFLECVQDMDHENMFWYRQDPGLGLRLIYFSYDVKMKEKGDIPEGYSVSREKKERFSLILESASTNQTSMYLCASSPQAAVGTEAFFGQGTRLTVV.

J is TRBJ1-1 and V is TRBV19, with TRBD1 identical over 8 bases. The germline V gene encodes CDR1 LNHDA and CDR2 SQIVND (reference sequence). The length of the CDR3 is 14 residues. Losses at the gene ends were 5 bases for V and 7 bases for J; bases not matched to a gene: 9. CDR3 nucleotide sequence: TGTGCCAGTAGTCCCGGACAGGGCTATAATGAAGCTTTCTTT. Amino acid sequence: CASSPGQGYNEAFF.

In this sample, this clone turned up once. The genes are TRBV7-9 and TRBJ1-3; TRBD1 matches at 7 bases. The germline gives CDR1 SEHNR, CDR2 FQNEAQ (reference sequence). The V gene end was trimmed by 5 bases and the J gene end by 0 bases; junction bases not matched to a gene: 7. The CDR3 totals 16 residues. DNA of the CDR3: TGTGCCAGCAGCCTTCGCGACAGGGCCTCTGGAAACACCATATATTTT. This gives the protein CASSLRDRASGNTIYF.

V is TRBV29-1 and J is TRBJ2-3; 8 bases line up with TRBD2. With V trimmed by 5 bases and J by 6 bases, 22 bases remained unmatched. Germline V CDR1 and CDR2: SQVTM, ANQGSEA. The length of the CDR3 is 18 residues. The CDR3 bases are TGCAGCGTTAGTTCCCCTATTAGCGGGATTGGGGCAGGGGATACGCAGTATTTT. Encoded protein: CSVSSPISGIGAGDTQYF.